This entry lists 25 T cell receptor beta chains sequenced from one sample in a study of T cell responses to AZD1222 COVID-19 vaccine. Repertoires were generated with immunoSEQ multiplex PCR, while TCRdb's copy carries only in-frame clones and drops some. The table shows roughly 120,000 clones, with about nine tenths occurring only once. Sequencing was performed on peripheral blood, taken on day 0 of AZD1222 vaccination. These receptors were collected from an adult in good health.

The V call is TRBV7-2, the J call TRBJ1-1; TRBD1 matches 8 bases. The CDR3 contains 13 residues. The trim removed 5 bases at V and 3 bases at J, leaving 2 bases unmatched. In germline, CDR1 is SGHTA, CDR2 FQGNSA. CDR3 residues: CASSVQGDTEAFF. The CDR3 DNA reads as TGTGCCAGCAGCGTACAGGGGGACACTGAAGCTTTCTTT.

The genes are TRBV7-9 and TRBJ2-7; 8 positions match TRBD1. This CDR3 region has 14 residues. Per the germline V gene, CDR1 is SEHNR and CDR2 is FQNEAQ (reference sequence). V lost 1 base, J lost 4 bases, and 3 bases stayed unmatched. The CDR3 DNA follows: TGTGCCAGCAGCTTAGGAGGACAGGGTTACGAGCAGTACTTC. This gives the protein CASSLGGQGYEQYF. Complete variable domain (other parts from reference TRBV7-9 and TRBJ2-7): DTGVSQNPRHKITKRGQNVTFRCDPISEHNRLYWYRQTLGQGPEFLTYFQNEAQLEKSRLLSDRFSAERPKGSFSTLEIQRTEQGDSAMYLCASSLGGQGYEQYFGPGTRLTVT.

This clone was seen just once. The V and J genes are TRBV30 and TRBJ1-4; D not certain. The CDR3 is 15 residues long. V lost 3 bases to trimming and J lost 0 bases, with 11 bases between them. The germline V gene encodes CDR1 GTSNPN and CDR2 SVGIG (reference sequence). CDR3 nucleotides: TGTGCCTGGAGCCGGGAGGGTGCAACTAATGAAAAACTGTTTTTT. Translating gives CAWSREGATNEKLFF.

This chain joins TRBV7-9 and TRBJ1-1; D is unclear. CDR3 length: 11 amino acids. The V gene's germline CDR1 is SEHNR and CDR2 FQNEAQ (reference sequence). The ends were cut back, 8 bases at V and 3 bases at J, with 7 bases in the middle. The CDR3 sequence: CASAPHTEAFF. The CDR3, as DNA: TGTGCCAGCGCCCCCCACACTGAAGCTTTCTTT.

This clone was detected only a few times. This chain uses TRBV4-3 with TRBJ1-6; D is ambiguous. CDR1 LGHNA and CDR2 YSLEER come from the germline V gene. V lost 1 base to trimming and J lost 10 bases, with 11 bases between them. This CDR3 is 14 amino acids long. The CDR3 reads CASSQVAGGSPLHF. CDR3 nucleotide sequence: TGCGCCAGCAGCCAAGTCGCGGGCGGGTCACCCCTCCACTTT.

The CDR3 reads CASSEPQLGGASYNEQFF. The CDR3 DNA reads as TGTGCCAGCAGCGAACCCCAACTCGGGGGGGCTTCCTACAATGAGCAGTTCTTC. V gene TRBV9 combines with J gene TRBJ2-1, with 8 bases matching TRBD2. Germline assignment: CDR1 SGDLS and CDR2 YYNGEE. The CDR3 runs 18 residues. Unmatched junction bases numbered 12, after V lost 3 bases and J lost 1 base.

In its sample, this clone was seen once. The chain is built from TRBV9 and TRBJ1-4, with D tentatively TRBD1 (6 bases). CDR1 and CDR2 from the germline V gene are SGDLS and YYNGEE. The ends were cut back, 0 bases at V and 2 bases at J, with 11 bases in the middle. The CDR3 spans 16 residues. The CDR3 DNA follows: TGTGCCAGCAGCGTAGGAGGGGGGGTGACTAATGAAAAACTGTTTTTT. Translation: CASSVGGGVTNEKLFF.

CDR3 sequence: CASSLLRGREQYF. In nucleotides, the CDR3 is TGTGCCAGCAGCTTACTTCGGGGAAGGGAGCAGTACTTC. This chain links TRBV7-2 with TRBJ2-7; maybe TRBD2 (5 bases). CDR1 is SGHTA, CDR2 FQGNSA, per germline. V was cut by 2 bases and J by 7 bases, with 12 bases left in between. The CDR3 runs to 13 residues.

The chain employs TRBV19 and TRBJ1-6; TRBD1 might be the D (5 bases). V was pared by 4 bases and J by 8 bases, with 12 bases between. The CDR3 consists of 14 residues. Looked up from germline, CDR1 is LNHDA and CDR2 is SQIVND (reference sequence). The CDR3 spells CASSRGPRDSPLHF. The CDR3 DNA is TGTGCCAGTAGTAGGGGCCCAAGAGATTCACCCCTCCACTTT.

This sequence joins TRBV2 and TRBJ2-2; D possibly corresponds to TRBD1 (6 bases). Trimming took 5 bases from V and 1 from J, leaving 8 bases between them. Germline CDR1 reads SNHLY; CDR2 reads FYNNEI. CDR3 size: 14 residues. The CDR3 region has the DNA TGTGCCAGCAGTCCGGGACAGAACACCGGGGAGCTGTTTTTT. Translating gives CASSPGQNTGELFF. Full variable domain (missing parts from reference TRBV2 and TRBJ2-2): EPEVTQTPSHQVTQMGQEVILRCVPISNHLYFYWYRQILGQKVEFLVSFYNNEISEKSEIFDDQFSVERPDGSNFTLKIRSTKLEDSAMYFCASSPGQNTGELFFGEGSRLTVL.

The chain links TRBV7-9 to TRBJ1-1; the D is unclear. The CDR3 sequence is 14 residues long. Germline V gene data show CDR1 as SEHNR and CDR2 as FQNEAQ (reference sequence). Trimming stripped 5 bases from V and 3 bases from J, with 13 bases between. The CDR3 bases are TGTGCCAGCAGCCCAGGAAACTGGGACACTGAAGCTTTCTTT. This sequence encodes CASSPGNWDTEAFF.

V is TRBV3-1 (or the pseudogene TRBV3-2) and J is TRBJ1-1, with a possible D match to TRBD1 (6 bases). The CDR3 length is 14 residues. Between the trimmed V and J ends, which lost 7 bases and 3 bases, there was a span of 15 bases. The germline CDR1 and CDR2 sequences are LGHDT and YNNKEL (reference sequence). DNA of the CDR3: TGTGCCAGCACATGGGGGGGGCGGGACACTGAAGCTTTCTTT. Its protein product is CASTWGGRDTEAFF.

This clone was picked up a small number of times. The chain is built from TRBV7-7 and TRBJ1-1; 10 bases are a match to TRBD1. Germline loops: CDR1 SSHAT, CDR2 FNYEAQ (reference sequence). The CDR3 loop spans 17 amino acids. With V trimmed by 7 bases and J by 0 bases, 11 bases remained unmatched. The CDR3 nucleotides read TGTGCCAGCAACATGAATTCCGGGACAGGGGTGAACACTGAAGCTTTCTTT. As protein: CASNMNSGTGVNTEAFF. Filled out from reference TRBV7-7 and TRBJ1-1, the complete variable domain reads GAGVSQSPRYKVTKRGQDVTLRCDPISSHATLYWYQQALGQGPEFLTYFNYEAQPDKSGLPSDRFSAERPEGSISTLTIQRTEQRDSAMYRCASNMNSGTGVNTEAFFGQGTRLTVV.

The chain combines TRBV15 with TRBJ2-7; 9 bases map to TRBD1. Per the germline V gene, CDR1 is LNHNV and CDR2 is YYDKDF (reference sequence). This CDR3 has 14 amino acids. J gave up 5 bases and V 5 bases, and 7 bases lay outside the gene matches. The CDR3 region is CATSAGQGRNEQYF. The CDR3 coding sequence is TGTGCCACCAGCGCGGGACAGGGACGGAACGAGCAGTACTTC. The variable domain in full, with the rest retrieved from reference TRBV15 and TRBJ2-7, is DAMVIQNPRYQVTQFGKPVTLSCSQTLNHNVMYWYQQKSSQAPKLLFHYYDKDFNNEADTPDNFQSRRPNTSFCFLDIRSPGLGDTAMYLCATSAGQGRNEQYFGPGTRLTVT.

The V and J genes are TRBV4-1 and TRBJ1-6, with a weak D call TRBD1 (5 bases). The V and J ends lost 4 bases and 10 bases respectively, with 20 bases between them. Per the germline V gene, CDR1 is MGHRA and CDR2 is YSYEKL. This CDR3 has 16 amino acids. The CDR3 reads CASSPAGVGDISPLHF. Written as DNA, the CDR3 is TGCGCCAGCAGCCCAGCCGGGGTGGGGGATATCTCACCCCTCCACTTT.

DNA for the CDR3: TGTGCCAGCAGCCAGGGCGGAACCGGGGAGCTGTTTTTT. Residues: CASSQGGTGELFF. The gene calls are TRBV3-1 (or the pseudogene TRBV3-2) and TRBJ2-2, with no clear D. CDR1 LGHDT and CDR2 YNNKEL come from the germline V gene (reference sequence). The CDR3 totals 13 residues. V was shortened by 3 bases and J by 5 bases, with 7 bases between the two germline ends.

The chain employs TRBV12-3 or TRBV12-4 and TRBJ1-2; D call uncertain. Trimming removed 6 bases from V and 0 bases from J, with 5 bases in between. The length of the CDR3 is 12 residues. This CDR3 is CASSQSNYGYTF. The CDR3 DNA reads TGTGCCAGCAGCCAGTCTAACTATGGCTACACCTTC.

The chain links TRBV11-2 to TRBJ2-7; D is ambiguous. Trimming removed 1 base at V and 6 bases at J, with 13 bases between. This CDR3 spans 14 amino acids. In germline, CDR1 is SGHAT, CDR2 FQNNGV. The CDR3 region is CASSLAIGPLEQYF. In DNA form, the CDR3 reads TGTGCCAGCAGCTTAGCGATAGGCCCCCTCGAGCAGTACTTC.

The V gene is TRBV6-5, the J gene TRBJ1-2; 8 nucleotides align to TRBD1. In germline, CDR1 is MNHEY, CDR2 SVGAGI. J gave up 8 bases and V 5 bases, and 10 bases lay outside the gene matches. CDR3 length: 14 residues. The CDR3 sequence is CASSPQGALGGYTF. CDR3 nucleotide sequence: TGTGCCAGCAGTCCCCAGGGGGCATTGGGAGGCTACACCTTC.

The CDR3 DNA reads TGTGCCAGCAGTTACTCGATTTTACAGGGCTACGAGCAGTACTTC. As protein: CASSYSILQGYEQYF. The rearrangement joins TRBV6-6 to TRBJ2-7; TRBD1 might be the D (6 bases). This CDR3 has 15 amino acids. Trimming removed 0 bases from V and 3 bases from J, with 12 bases in between. From germline, CDR1 is MNHNY and CDR2 SVGAGI (reference sequence).

The chain joins TRBV5-6 to TRBJ2-3; 8 bases are a match to TRBD2. V dropped 1 base and J dropped 5; count of bases not matched to a gene: 3. The V gene's germline CDR1 is SGHDT and CDR2 YYEEEE. The CDR3 length is 14 residues. The CDR3 DNA is TGTGCCAGCAGCTTGTTGCGGGAGGAAGATACGCAGTATTTT. Residues: CASSLLREEDTQYF.

The V gene is TRBV10-3, the J gene TRBJ2-7; TRBD2 matches at 8 bases. Germline lookup yields CDR1 ENHRY and CDR2 SYGVKD. Trimming at V came to 0 bases and at J to 0 bases, leaving 7 bases not matched to a gene. The CDR3 is 17 residues long. The CDR3 reads CAISESKGLGSSYEQYF. The CDR3 DNA reads TGTGCCATCAGTGAGTCGAAGGGACTAGGAAGCTCCTACGAGCAGTACTTC.

The rearrangement joins TRBV20-1 to TRBJ1-1; 7 nucleotides match TRBD1. The CDR3 totals 12 residues. Germline V CDR1 and CDR2: DFQATT, SNEGSKA (reference sequence). The V gene end was trimmed by 3 bases and the J gene end by 6 bases; junction bases not matched to a gene: 4. CDR3 in amino acids: CSASPRGPEAFF. CDR3 DNA sequence: TGCAGTGCTAGTCCTAGGGGGCCTGAAGCTTTCTTT.

V gene TRBV7-9 combines with J gene TRBJ1-1; D might be TRBD1 (5 bases). Germline V lookup: CDR1 SEHNR, CDR2 FQNEAQ (reference sequence). Trimming left V 5 bases short and J 1 base short, with 11 bases between. The CDR3 is 14 residues long. Here the CDR3 DNA reads TGTGCCAGCAGCGCCGGGGGGACGAACACTGAAGCTTTCTTT. Amino acids: CASSAGGTNTEAFF.

The V call is TRBV11-3, the J call TRBJ2-1; 7 bases align to TRBD2. V shed 8 bases, J shed 8 bases, and the junction held 6 bases outside the gene matches. The CDR3 extends over 12 amino acids. Germline values: CDR1 SGHNT, CDR2 YENEEA. DNA for the CDR3: TGTGCCAGCCGCGGGAGTAACCATGAGCAGTTCTTC. Translating it yields CASRGSNHEQFF.